The next 2 T cell receptor beta chains were all read from a single sample in a study of blood T cell repertoires in COVID-19. Using immunoSEQ multiplex PCR, the repertoire was profiled, and TCRdb retains in-frame clones only, with some absent. In the table there are around 340,000 clones, around 88% of which are singletons. Material for sequencing was peripheral blood. Receptors were obtained from an older woman with COVID-19, enrolled during active disease.

This chain uses TRBV5-4 with TRBJ2-1; TRBD2 matches 8 bases. V was pared by 4 bases and J by 4 bases, with 10 bases of the junction left unmatched. Germline V gene sequence: CDR1 SGHNT, CDR2 YYREEE (reference sequence). CDR3 length: 16 amino acids. CDR3 loop: CASSHGGAGDYNEQFF. In DNA form, the CDR3 reads TGTGCCAGCAGCCATGGGGGAGCGGGGGATTACAATGAGCAGTTCTTC. Combining the CDR3 with reference TRBV5-4 and TRBJ2-1 gives the whole variable domain ETGVTQSPTHLIKTRGQQVTLRCSSQSGHNTVSWYQQALGQGPQFIFQYYREEENGRGNFPPRFSGLQFPNYSSELNVNALELDDSALYLCASSHGGAGDYNEQFFGPGTRLTVL.

This chain connects TRBV9 to TRBJ2-7; D is possibly TRBD1 (7 bases). Germline V CDR1 and CDR2: SGDLS, YYNGEE. CDR3 length: 14 amino acids. V lost 3 bases to trimming and J lost 7 bases, with 17 bases between them. CDR3 residues: CASSATTTGREQYF. The CDR3 bases are TGTGCCAGCAGCGCTACCACGACAGGGAGGGAGCAGTACTTC. The variable domain in full, completed from reference TRBV9 and TRBJ2-7, reads DSGVTQTPKHLITATGQRVTLRCSPRSGDLSVYWYQQSLDQGLQFLIQYYNGEERAKGNILERFSAQQFPDLHSELNLSSLELGDSALYFCASSATTTGREQYFGPGTRLTVT.